Listed below are T cell receptor beta chains from one sample, sequenced in a study of Tregs in tolerant kidney transplant recipients. This table comes from immunoSEQ multiplex PCR, and its TCRdb copy is limited to in-frame clones, with some not included. The sample lists 55,000 to 70,000 clones, 70% to 90% seen once, with around 2.3% in the top ten. The material was Tregs from blood, obtained before the transplant. Receptors originate from a human donor who received a combined kidney and bone marrow transplant. Each CDR3 is given with its conserved first and last residue. Each record gives: CDR3 length, J gene, D gene, V gene, clone size, CDR3 protein, CDR3 DNA. D genes are given only for firm matches. Clone size appears in some rows only: once, few, many, or a class for an expanded clone.

15 TRBJ1-1 NA TRBV6-1 NA CASMAQWGSNTEAFF TGTGCCAGCATGGCTCAGTGGGGGTCTAACACTGAAGCTTTCTTT
12 TRBJ1-3 NA TRBV19 NA CASMSRGNTIYF TGTGCCAGTATGAGTCGAGGAAACACCATATATTTT
16 TRBJ2-3 NA TRBV4-1 NA CASSPHLSVATDTQYF TGCGCCAGCAGCCCCCACCTAAGTGTCGCGACAGATACGCAGTATTTT
15 TRBJ1-3 TRBD1 TRBV6-1 NA CASSRPGGGGNTIYF TGTGCCAGCAGTCGCCCAGGGGGAGGTGGGAACACCATATATTTT
16 TRBJ1-1 NA TRBV4-3 NA CASSPDGISQNTEAFF TGCGCCAGCAGCCCCGACGGGATCTCTCAGAACACTGAAGCTTTCTTT
12 TRBJ1-5 NA TRBV28 NA CASTDSNQPQHF TGTGCCAGCACCGACAGCAATCAGCCCCAGCATTTT
13 TRBJ2-7 NA TRBV11-2 NA CASSPQGLNEQYF TGTGCCAGCAGCCCACAGGGTCTCAACGAGCAGTACTTC
15 TRBJ1-5 TRBD1 TRBV2 NA CASKTDRGNNQPQHF TGTGCCAGCAAGACGGACAGGGGAAACAATCAGCCCCAGCATTTT
12 TRBJ2-1 NA TRBV6-5 NA CASWRRDNEQFF TGTGCCAGCTGGAGACGGGACAATGAGCAGTTCTTC
14 TRBJ1-1 NA TRBV10-2 NA CASRTGRTYTEAFF TGCGCCAGCAGGACGGGACGTACCTACACTGAAGCTTTCTTT
14 TRBJ2-3 TRBD1 TRBV5-1 NA CASTGQGRADTQYF TGCGCCAGCACCGGACAGGGGCGGGCAGATACGCAGTATTTT
13 TRBJ2-7 NA TRBV7-2 few CASSKRALTGQYF TGTGCCAGCAGCAAGCGGGCCTTGACGGGGCAGTACTTC
14 TRBJ2-2 NA TRBV6-6 NA CASSYSFDHGELFF TGTGCCAGCAGTTACTCGTTTGACCACGGGGAGCTGTTTTTT
14 TRBJ1-5 NA TRBV27 once CASSFRGGNQPQHF TGTGCCAGCAGTTTTAGGGGGGGCAATCAGCCCCAGCATTTT
12 TRBJ2-1 NA TRBV7-8 few CAIEGTGDEQFF TGTGCCATCGAAGGGACGGGGGATGAGCAGTTCTTC
13 TRBJ2-7 NA TRBV7-2 NA CASSFGTVYEQYF TGTGCCAGCAGCTTCGGTACGGTCTACGAGCAGTACTTC
15 TRBJ2-1 NA TRBV4-1 NA CASSRAPGVGDEQFF TGCGCCAGCAGCCGAGCCCCGGGAGTTGGGGATGAGCAGTTCTTC
13 TRBJ1-1 NA TRBV5-1 NA CASSFGQNTEAFF TGCGCCAGCAGCTTTGGACAGAACACTGAAGCTTTCTTT
13 TRBJ1-4 TRBD1 TRBV2 NA CASRGQGGEKLFF TGTGCCAGCAGGGGACAGGGGGGTGAAAAACTGTTTTTT
16 TRBJ2-7 TRBD1 TRBV7-9 NA CASSKDPGQGHYEQYF TGTGCCAGCAGCAAAGATCCGGGACAGGGTCACTACGAGCAGTACTTC
12 TRBJ2-7 TRBD1 TRBV5-1 NA CASSLQGALQYF TGCGCCAGCAGCTTACAGGGGGCTCTTCAGTACTTC
15 TRBJ1-1 NA TRBV5-4 NA CASSLGTALETEAFF TGTGCCAGCAGCTTGGGGACCGCCTTGGAGACTGAAGCTTTCTTT
14 TRBJ2-1 NA TRBV7-2 NA CASSPPGRHNEQFF TGTGCCAGCAGCCCGCCGGGACGGCACAATGAGCAGTTCTTC
16 TRBJ2-1 NA TRBV11-2 once CASSRQSYSRRNEQFF TGTGCCAGCAGCCGACAAAGTTATAGCCGGAGGAATGAGCAGTTCTTC
14 TRBJ1-2 TRBD1 TRBV2 NA CASSGQGRVYGYTF TGTGCCAGCAGTGGACAGGGAAGGGTCTATGGCTACACCTTC
15 TRBJ2-3 TRBD2 TRBV5-1 once CASRGTSGATDTQYF TGCGCCAGCAGGGGGACTAGCGGGGCGACAGATACGCAGTATTTT
16 TRBJ1-6 TRBD1 TRBV5-8 NA CASSLQRGLYNSPLHF TGTGCCAGCAGCCTACAAAGGGGGCTTTACAATTCACCCCTCCACTTT
15 TRBJ2-2 NA TRBV30 NA CAWSAKQGNTGELFF TGTGCCTGGAGTGCCAAACAGGGGAACACCGGGGAGCTGTTTTTT
13 TRBJ1-3 NA TRBV19 NA CASNSRTGNTIYF TGTGCCAGTAATTCAAGAACTGGAAACACCATATATTTT
13 TRBJ2-5 TRBD1 TRBV7-9 NA CASSARQGETQYF TGTGCCAGCAGCGCTCGACAGGGCGAGACCCAGTACTTC
13 TRBJ1-1 NA TRBV6-1 NA CASSDHSYDEAFF TGTGCCAGCAGTGATCACAGTTACGATGAAGCTTTCTTT
16 TRBJ2-5 TRBD2 TRBV5-4 NA CASSSGTSGGAQTQYF TGTGCCAGCAGCTCGGGGACTAGCGGGGGGGCACAGACCCAGTACTTC
11 TRBJ1-5 NA TRBV28 NA CAREQNQPQHF TGTGCCAGGGAGCAAAATCAGCCCCAGCATTTT
14 TRBJ1-2 NA TRBV6-5 NA CASRRDGQTYGYTF TGTGCCAGCAGAAGGGACGGACAAACCTATGGCTACACCTTC
17 TRBJ1-3 NA TRBV5-6 NA CASSFGLGSLSGNTIYF TGTGCCAGCAGCTTTGGGCTCGGCAGCCTCTCTGGAAACACCATATATTTT
9 TRBJ2-1 NA TRBV2 NA CASGGRQFF TGTGCCAGCGGAGGTAGGCAGTTCTTC
15 TRBJ2-5 TRBD1 TRBV18 NA CASSPSTGTQETQYF TGTGCCAGCTCACCTTCGACAGGGACCCAAGAGACCCAGTACTTC
15 TRBJ1-6 TRBD1 TRBV6-1 once CASSRGGGADSPLHF TGTGCCAGCAGTCGGGGAGGGGGCGCGGATTCACCCCTCCACTTT
15 TRBJ1-2 NA TRBV5-4 NA CASSPMGGINYGYTF TGTGCCAGCAGCCCTATGGGCGGTATTAACTATGGCTACACCTTC
17 TRBJ1-1 TRBD1 TRBV4-3 NA CASSQVSGGQTNTEAFF TGCGCCAGCAGCCAAGTATCGGGGGGACAGACGAACACTGAAGCTTTCTTT
15 TRBJ1-6 NA TRBV27 NA CASSSRAAENSPLHF TGTGCCAGCAGTTCCCGGGCCGCTGAGAATTCACCCCTCCACTTT
16 TRBJ1-2 TRBD1 TRBV5-6 NA CASSLEGTGSRDGYTF TGTGCCAGCAGCTTGGAAGGGACAGGCAGTAGGGATGGCTACACCTTC
13 TRBJ1-2 NA TRBV10-1 NA CASSASGVYGYTF TGCGCCAGCAGTGCCTCCGGGGTCTATGGCTACACCTTC
16 TRBJ2-7 TRBD2 TRBV15 NA CATSRSLARGAYEQYF TGTGCCACCAGCAGATCTTTGGCCCGGGGGGCCTACGAGCAGTACTTC
15 TRBJ1-1 NA TRBV6-6 NA CATAGAPPMNTEAFF TGTGCCACCGCAGGGGCCCCTCCGATGAACACTGAAGCTTTCTTT
14 TRBJ1-2 NA TRBV29-1 few CSVASTGFNYGYTF TGCAGCGTTGCGTCGACAGGATTTAACTATGGCTACACCTTC
17 TRBJ1-4 NA TRBV7-9 once CASSLWLGDSTNEKLFF TGTGCCAGCAGCTTATGGTTGGGAGACTCAACTAATGAAAAACTGTTTTTT
13 TRBJ2-7 NA TRBV6-5 NA CASTGTLTYEQYF TGTGCCAGCACCGGGACCCTCACCTACGAGCAGTACTTC
14 TRBJ2-7 NA TRBV30 NA CAWSVSSVLYEQYF TGTGCCTGGAGTGTAAGTAGCGTCCTATACGAGCAGTACTTC
14 TRBJ2-3 TRBD2 TRBV7-2 NA CASSARLAGDTQYF TGTGCCAGCAGCGCCCGACTAGCGGGAGATACGCAGTATTTT
15 TRBJ2-1 TRBD1 TRBV5-6 NA CASTSTGGPYNEQFF TGTGCCAGCACCTCTACAGGGGGACCTTACAATGAGCAGTTCTTC
15 TRBJ1-1 NA TRBV14 NA CASSHRDASLKEAFF TGTGCCAGCAGCCACAGAGATGCCAGCCTGAAAGAAGCTTTCTTT
14 TRBJ2-2 TRBD2 TRBV28 NA CASRGTSKSGELFF TGTGCCAGCAGGGGGACTAGTAAGTCCGGGGAGCTGTTTTTT
17 TRBJ2-2 TRBD2 TRBV28 NA CASSLWGLAENTGELFF TGTGCCAGCAGTTTATGGGGCCTAGCGGAAAACACCGGGGAGCTGTTTTTT
16 TRBJ2-2 NA TRBV15 NA CATEEGRTRATGELFF TGTGCCACCGAAGAGGGGCGGACAAGAGCCACCGGGGAGCTGTTTTTT
16 TRBJ2-2 NA TRBV11-2 few CASSRRDKANTGELFF TGTGCCAGCAGCCGACGGGACAAGGCGAACACCGGGGAGCTGTTTTTT
11 TRBJ1-1 TRBD1 TRBV2 NA CANRGNTEAFF TGTGCCAACAGGGGGAACACTGAAGCTTTCTTT